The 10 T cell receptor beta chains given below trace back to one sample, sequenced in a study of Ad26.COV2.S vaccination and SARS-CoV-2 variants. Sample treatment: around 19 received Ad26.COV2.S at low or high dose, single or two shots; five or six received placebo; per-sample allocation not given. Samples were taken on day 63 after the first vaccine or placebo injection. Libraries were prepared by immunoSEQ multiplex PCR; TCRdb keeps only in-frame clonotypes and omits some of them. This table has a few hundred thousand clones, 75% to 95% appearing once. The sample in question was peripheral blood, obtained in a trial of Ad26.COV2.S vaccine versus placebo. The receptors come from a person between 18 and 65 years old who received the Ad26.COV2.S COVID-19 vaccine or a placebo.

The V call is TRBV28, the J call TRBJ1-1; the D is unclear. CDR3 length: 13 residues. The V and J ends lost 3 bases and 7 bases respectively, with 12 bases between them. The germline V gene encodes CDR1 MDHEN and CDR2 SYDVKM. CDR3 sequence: CASSFRRDLEAFF. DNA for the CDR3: TGTGCCAGCAGTTTTAGGAGAGACCTTGAAGCTTTCTTT.

The CDR3: CSAFGRGEEQFF. The CDR3 DNA is TGCAGCGCTTTCGGCAGGGGAGAGGAGCAGTTCTTC. The J gene is TRBJ2-1, the V gene TRBV29-1; maybe TRBD1 (6 bases). The CDR3 contains 12 residues. The germline gives CDR1 SQVTM, CDR2 ANQGSEA. V lost 7 bases and J 10 bases, leaving 17 bases between the germline ends.

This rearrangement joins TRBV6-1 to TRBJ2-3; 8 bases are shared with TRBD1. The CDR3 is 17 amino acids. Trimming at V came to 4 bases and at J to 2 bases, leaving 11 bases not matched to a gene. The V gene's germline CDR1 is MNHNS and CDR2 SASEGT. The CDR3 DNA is TGTGCCAGCAGTGCCCTAGTTGCGCAGGGGGCCACAGATACGCAGTATTTT. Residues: CASSALVAQGATDTQYF.

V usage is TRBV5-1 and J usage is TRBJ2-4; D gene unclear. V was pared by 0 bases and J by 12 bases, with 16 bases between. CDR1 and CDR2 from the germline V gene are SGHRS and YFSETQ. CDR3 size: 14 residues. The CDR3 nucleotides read TGCGCCAGCAGCTTGGCCGATCCCGCAAAAGATCAGTACTTC. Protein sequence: CASSLADPAKDQYF. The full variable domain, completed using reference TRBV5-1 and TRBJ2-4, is KAGVTQTPRYLIKTRGQQVTLSCSPISGHRSVSWYQQTPGQGLQFLFEYFSETQRNKGNFPGRFSGRQFSNSRSEMNVSTLELGDSALYLCASSLADPAKDQYFGAGTRLSVL.

This CDR3 is CASAQGDTQYF. Written as DNA, the CDR3 is TGTGCCAGCGCTCAAGGGGATACGCAGTATTTT. The genes are TRBV6-5 and TRBJ2-3; D unclear. The V end was cut by 8 bases, the J end by 6 bases, with 9 bases between. The CDR3 sequence is 11 residues long. In germline, CDR1 is MNHEY, CDR2 SVGAGI.

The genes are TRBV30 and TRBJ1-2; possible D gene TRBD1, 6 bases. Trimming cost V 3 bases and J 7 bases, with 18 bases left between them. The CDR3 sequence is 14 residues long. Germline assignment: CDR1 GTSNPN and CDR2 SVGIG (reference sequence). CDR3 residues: CAWRGSGDDFGYTF. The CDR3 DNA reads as TGTGCCTGGAGGGGATCAGGGGATGACTTTGGCTACACCTTC. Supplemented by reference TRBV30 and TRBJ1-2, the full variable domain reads SQTIHQWPATLVQPVGSPLSLECTVEGTSNPNLYWYRQAAGRGLQLLFYSVGIGQISSEVPQNLSASRPQDRQFILSSKKLLLSDSGFYLCAWRGSGDDFGYTFGSGTRLTVV.

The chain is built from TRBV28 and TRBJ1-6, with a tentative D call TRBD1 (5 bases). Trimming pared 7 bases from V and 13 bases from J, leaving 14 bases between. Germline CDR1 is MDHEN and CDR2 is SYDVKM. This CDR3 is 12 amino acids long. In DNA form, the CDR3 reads TGTGCCAGCAACCAAGCAGGGTGGCCCCTCCACTTT. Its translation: CASNQAGWPLHF.

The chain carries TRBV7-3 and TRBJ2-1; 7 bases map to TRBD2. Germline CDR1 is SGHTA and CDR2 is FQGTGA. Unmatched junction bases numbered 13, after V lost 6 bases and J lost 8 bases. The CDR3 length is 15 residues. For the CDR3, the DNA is TGTGCCAGCAGATTCCAGGGAGGGCCGCGGGATGAGCAGTTCTTC. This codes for CASRFQGGPRDEQFF. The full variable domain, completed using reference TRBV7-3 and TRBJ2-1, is GAGVSQTPSNKVTEKGKYVELRCDPISGHTALYWYRQSLGQGPEFLIYFQGTGAADDSGLPNDRFFAVRPEGSVSTLKIQRTERGDSAVYLCASRFQGGPRDEQFFGPGTRLTVL.

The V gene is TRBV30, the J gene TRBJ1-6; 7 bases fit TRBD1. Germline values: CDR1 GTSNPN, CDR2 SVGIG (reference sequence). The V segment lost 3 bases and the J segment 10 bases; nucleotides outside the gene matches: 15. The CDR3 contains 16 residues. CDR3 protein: CAWRSIRRQGRSPLHF. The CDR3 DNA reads TGTGCCTGGAGGAGTATCCGGAGACAGGGCCGGTCACCCCTCCACTTT.

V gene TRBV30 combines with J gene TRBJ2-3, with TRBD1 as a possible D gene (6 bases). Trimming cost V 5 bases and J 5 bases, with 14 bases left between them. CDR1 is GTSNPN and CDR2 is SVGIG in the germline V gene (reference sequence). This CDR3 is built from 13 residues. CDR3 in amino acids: CAWATGNGDTQYF. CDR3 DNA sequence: TGTGCCTGGGCTACAGGGAACGGAGATACGCAGTATTTT.